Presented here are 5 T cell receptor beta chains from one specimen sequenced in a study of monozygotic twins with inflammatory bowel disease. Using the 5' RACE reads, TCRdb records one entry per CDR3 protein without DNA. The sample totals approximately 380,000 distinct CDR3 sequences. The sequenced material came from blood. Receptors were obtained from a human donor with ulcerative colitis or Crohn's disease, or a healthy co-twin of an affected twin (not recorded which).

CDR3 sequence: CASSPRRDSDTQYF. The chain employs TRBV18 and TRBJ2-3; TCRdb returns TRBD1, unconfirmable since there is no DNA. The CDR3 covers 14 residues. Germline V gene lookup returns CDR1 KGHSH and CDR2 LQKENI.

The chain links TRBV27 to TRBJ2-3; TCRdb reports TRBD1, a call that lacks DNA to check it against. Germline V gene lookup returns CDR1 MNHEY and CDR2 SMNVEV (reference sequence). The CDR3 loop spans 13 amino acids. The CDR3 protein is CASSLRGLDTQYF.

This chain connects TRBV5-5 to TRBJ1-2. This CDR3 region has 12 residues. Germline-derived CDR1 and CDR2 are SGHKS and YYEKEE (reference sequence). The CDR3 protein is CASSLEIRGYTF.

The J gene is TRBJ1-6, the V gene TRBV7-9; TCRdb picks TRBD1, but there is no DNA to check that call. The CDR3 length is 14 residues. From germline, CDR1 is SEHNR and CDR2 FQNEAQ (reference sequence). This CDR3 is CASSLAGGSSPLHF.

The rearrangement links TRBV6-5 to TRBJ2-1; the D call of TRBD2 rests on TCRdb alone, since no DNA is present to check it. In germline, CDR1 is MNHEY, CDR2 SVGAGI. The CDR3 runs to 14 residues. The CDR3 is CASSLRVRGNEQFF.